Given below is one T cell receptor (beta chain) in context. The antigen is undetermined. This sample was included in a study of immune evolution from preneoplasia to lung adenocarcinoma. Study-wide context: HLA loss of heterozygosity: over 5.5% AIS, about 15% MIA, around 35% ADC, none AAH.

Findings of the study overall: Later-stage lesions appeared to have more T cells, more diversity, less clonality.

Profiling relied on immunoSEQ multiplex PCR, and the TCRdb table lists in-frame clones only, not all of them. This table has tens of thousands of clones, more than 60% appearing once. This CDR3 is 13 amino acids long. Germline V gives CDR1 MDHEN, CDR2 SYDVKM. The germline V and J ends were trimmed by 5 bases and 9 bases, with 16 bases remaining between them. The material sequenced was FFPE invasive lung adenocarcinoma tissue. This chain links TRBV28 with TRBJ1-1, with a weak D call TRBD1 (5 bases). The TCR comes from a person between 55 and 69 years old with lung adenocarcinoma. CDR3 DNA: TGTGCCAGCAGTCGACCGGGACTGAACAAAGCTTTCTTT. As protein: CASSRPGLNKAFF.